This TCR beta chain was recorded in a study of cytomegalovirus exposure and HLA in healthy donors. With 60 Vbeta and 13 Jbeta primers, the PCR was carried out. Method: immunoSEQ multiplex PCR; TCRdb's copy keeps in-frame clones and lacks some. Altogether 110,000 or so clones are present, nearly 70% being singletons, with the ten largest covering about 5%. The sample holds one count of this clone. Trimming shortened V by 5 bases and J by 1 base, and 8 bases separated the two germline ends. The CDR3 spans 13 residues. Germline V gene data show CDR1 as SGHTA and CDR2 as FQGNSA. Sample: PBMCs. V usage is TRBV7-2 and J usage is TRBJ1-1; D is unclear. This TCR derives from a woman between 65 and 79 years old in good health and CMV-seropositive. CDR3 DNA: TGTGCCAGCAGCACCCTACGGAACACTGAAGCTTTCTTT. It codes for CASSTLRNTEAFF. Based on the CDR3 plus reference TRBV7-2 and TRBJ1-1, the full variable domain is GAGVSQSPSNKVTEKGKDVELRCDPISGHTALYWYRQSLGQGLEFLIYFQGNSAPDKSGLPSDRFSAERTGGSVSTLTIQRTQQEDSAVYLCASSTLRNTEAFFGQGTRLTVV.